This is a list of T cell receptor beta chains from one sample in a study of Tregs in tolerant kidney transplant recipients. Generated by immunoSEQ multiplex PCR, the TCRdb table keeps only in-frame clones and is missing some. The sample includes some 250,000 clones, about 86% of them seen just once. Input material: CD4+ T cells from blood. These receptors were collected from a human donor in good health. The CDR3 runs from the conserved cysteine through the conserved F or W. Each record gives: J gene, V gene, D gene, clone size, CDR3 protein, CDR3 DNA. D genes are given only for firm matches. The size field is filled for only some rows; it gives once, few, many or a size class.

J gene: TRBJ1-1
V gene: TRBV10-3
D gene: -
clone size: -
CDR3 protein: CAIKGGLAIGTEAFF
CDR3 DNA: TGTGCCATCAAAGGGGGGTTAGCGATTGGCACTGAAGCTTTCTTT

J gene: TRBJ2-1
V gene: TRBV10-1
D gene: -
clone size: -
CDR3 protein: CASSEGGLALEDEQFF
CDR3 DNA: TGCGCCAGCAGTGAAGGGGGGCTAGCGCTCGAAGATGAGCAGTTCTTC

J gene: TRBJ1-1
V gene: TRBV18
D gene: -
clone size: -
CDR3 protein: CASSPMGTNTEAFF
CDR3 DNA: TGTGCCAGCTCACCAATGGGCACGAACACTGAAGCTTTCTTT

J gene: TRBJ1-5
V gene: TRBV4-1
D gene: TRBD1
clone size: few
CDR3 protein: CASSSTGDPNQPQHF
CDR3 DNA: TGCGCCAGCAGCTCGACAGGGGACCCAAATCAGCCCCAGCATTTT

J gene: TRBJ2-3
V gene: TRBV2
D gene: -
clone size: -
CDR3 protein: CAPGTYTDTQYF
CDR3 DNA: TGTGCCCCCGGCACGTACACAGATACGCAGTATTTT

J gene: TRBJ1-4
V gene: TRBV7-8
D gene: -
clone size: -
CDR3 protein: CASSLAQGRGTNEKLFF
CDR3 DNA: TGTGCCAGCAGCTTAGCGCAGGGGCGAGGCACTAATGAAAAACTGTTTTTT

J gene: TRBJ1-3
V gene: TRBV5-4
D gene: TRBD1
clone size: -
CDR3 protein: CASSTGTAGNTIYF
CDR3 DNA: TGTGCCAGCAGCACCGGGACAGCTGGAAACACCATATATTTT

J gene: TRBJ1-1
V gene: TRBV5-1
D gene: -
clone size: -
CDR3 protein: CASSSAGSTEAFF
CDR3 DNA: TGCGCCAGCTCATCTGCAGGGTCCACTGAAGCTTTCTTT

J gene: TRBJ1-1
V gene: TRBV18
D gene: TRBD1
clone size: -
CDR3 protein: CASSPRWDRTAFTEAFF
CDR3 DNA: TGTGCCAGCTCACCACGGTGGGACAGGACGGCATTCACTGAAGCTTTCTTT

J gene: TRBJ2-3
V gene: TRBV2
D gene: TRBD1
clone size: -
CDR3 protein: CASRQQGETDTQYF
CDR3 DNA: TGTGCCAGCAGGCAACAGGGGGAAACAGATACGCAGTATTTT

J gene: TRBJ1-3
V gene: TRBV19
D gene: -
clone size: -
CDR3 protein: CASSPDRFTTYFSGNTIYF
CDR3 DNA: TGTGCCAGTAGTCCAGACAGGTTTACCACTTATTTCTCTGGAAACACCATATATTTT

J gene: TRBJ1-1
V gene: TRBV18
D gene: TRBD1
clone size: -
CDR3 protein: CASSPIGQGVSYTEAFF
CDR3 DNA: TGTGCCAGCTCACCTATTGGACAGGGGGTATCATACACTGAAGCTTTCTTT

J gene: TRBJ2-1
V gene: TRBV18
D gene: -
clone size: -
CDR3 protein: CASSPRTTQALHEQFF
CDR3 DNA: TGTGCCAGCTCACCACGGACTACCCAAGCCCTCCATGAGCAGTTCTTC

J gene: TRBJ2-1
V gene: TRBV5-5
D gene: TRBD1
clone size: -
CDR3 protein: CASSLGKGQVHEQFF
CDR3 DNA: TGTGCCAGCAGCTTGGGAAAAGGACAGGTGCATGAGCAGTTCTTC

J gene: TRBJ1-6
V gene: TRBV6-6
D gene: -
clone size: -
CDR3 protein: CASSWGPRNSPLHF
CDR3 DNA: TGTGCCAGCAGTTGGGGACCACGTAATTCACCCCTCCACTTT

J gene: TRBJ2-1
V gene: TRBV6-5
D gene: -
clone size: -
CDR3 protein: CASIGLYNEQFF
CDR3 DNA: TGTGCCAGCATTGGCCTCTACAATGAGCAGTTCTTC

J gene: TRBJ2-7
V gene: TRBV7-2
D gene: -
clone size: -
CDR3 protein: CASSLVGSPTYEQYF
CDR3 DNA: TGTGCCAGCAGCTTAGTAGGGAGCCCGACCTACGAGCAGTACTTC

J gene: TRBJ2-1
V gene: TRBV9
D gene: TRBD2
clone size: few
CDR3 protein: CARSVALAGGGPNEQFF
CDR3 DNA: TGTGCCCGCAGCGTAGCCTTAGCGGGGGGGGGACCGAATGAGCAGTTCTTC

J gene: TRBJ1-5
V gene: TRBV19
D gene: -
clone size: -
CDR3 protein: CASIKGQYSNQPQHF
CDR3 DNA: TGTGCCAGTATAAAGGGCCAGTATAGCAATCAGCCCCAGCATTTT

J gene: TRBJ1-1
V gene: TRBV27
D gene: -
clone size: -
CDR3 protein: CASSSGTGDTEAFF
CDR3 DNA: TGTGCCAGCAGTTCAGGGACGGGGGACACTGAAGCTTTCTTT

J gene: TRBJ1-1
V gene: TRBV18
D gene: TRBD1
clone size: -
CDR3 protein: CASSPGIRTGGIPEAFF
CDR3 DNA: TGTGCCAGCTCACCAGGTATCCGGACAGGGGGCATCCCTGAAGCTTTCTTT

J gene: TRBJ1-1
V gene: TRBV19
D gene: -
clone size: -
CDR3 protein: CASSRDMNTEAFF
CDR3 DNA: TGTGCCAGTAGCCGGGACATGAACACTGAAGCTTTCTTT

J gene: TRBJ2-5
V gene: TRBV9
D gene: -
clone size: -
CDR3 protein: CASSSGLLETQYF
CDR3 DNA: TGTGCCAGCAGCTCGGGACTCCTAGAGACCCAGTACTTC

J gene: TRBJ1-2
V gene: TRBV7-2
D gene: TRBD1
clone size: -
CDR3 protein: CASSLEGAAGYTF
CDR3 DNA: TGTGCCAGCAGCTTAGAGGGGGCGGCTGGCTACACCTTC

J gene: TRBJ2-1
V gene: TRBV15
D gene: -
clone size: -
CDR3 protein: CATSPGAVYNEQFF
CDR3 DNA: TGTGCCACCAGCCCCGGGGCCGTCTACAATGAGCAGTTCTTC

J gene: TRBJ2-5
V gene: TRBV15
D gene: TRBD2
clone size: once
CDR3 protein: CATSGGTTSGGPGAQYF
CDR3 DNA: TGTGCCACCAGCGGAGGAACGACTAGCGGGGGGCCTGGGGCCCAGTACTTC

J gene: TRBJ1-3
V gene: TRBV9
D gene: -
clone size: few
CDR3 protein: CASSGVGGTPSGNTIYF
CDR3 DNA: TGTGCCAGCAGCGGGGTGGGGGGGACCCCCTCTGGAAACACCATATATTTT

J gene: TRBJ2-1
V gene: TRBV7-2
D gene: TRBD2
clone size: -
CDR3 protein: CASSFAAGGFYNEQFF
CDR3 DNA: TGTGCCAGCAGCTTCGCAGCGGGAGGCTTCTACAATGAGCAGTTCTTC

J gene: TRBJ1-5
V gene: TRBV6-1
D gene: -
clone size: -
CDR3 protein: CASRWGAGNQPQHF
CDR3 DNA: TGTGCCAGCAGGTGGGGGGCGGGCAATCAGCCCCAGCATTTT

J gene: TRBJ1-5
V gene: TRBV4-1
D gene: -
clone size: -
CDR3 protein: CASSRELYQPQHF
CDR3 DNA: TGCGCCAGCAGCCGAGAGTTATATCAGCCCCAGCATTTT

J gene: TRBJ2-7
V gene: TRBV5-5
D gene: TRBD1
clone size: -
CDR3 protein: CASSGSGTGRSYEQYF
CDR3 DNA: TGTGCCAGCAGCGGCTCCGGGACAGGGAGATCCTACGAGCAGTACTTC

J gene: TRBJ1-2
V gene: TRBV7-9
D gene: TRBD1
clone size: -
CDR3 protein: CASRWGTGDNYGYTF
CDR3 DNA: TGTGCCAGCCGCTGGGGGACAGGGGACAACTATGGCTACACCTTC

J gene: TRBJ1-3
V gene: TRBV5-4
D gene: -
clone size: once
CDR3 protein: CASSSGRSGNTIYF
CDR3 DNA: TGTGCCAGCAGCTCCGGCCGCTCTGGAAACACCATATATTTT

J gene: TRBJ1-1
V gene: TRBV18
D gene: -
clone size: -
CDR3 protein: CASSPAGVRTTEAFF
CDR3 DNA: TGTGCCAGCTCACCAGCAGGGGTGCGGACCACTGAAGCTTTCTTT

J gene: TRBJ2-1
V gene: TRBV10-3
D gene: TRBD2
clone size: -
CDR3 protein: CAISESFGLAGVYNEQFF
CDR3 DNA: TGTGCCATCAGTGAGTCTTTTGGGCTAGCGGGGGTATACAATGAGCAGTTCTTC

J gene: TRBJ1-1
V gene: TRBV30
D gene: -
clone size: -
CDR3 protein: CAWGRNPTEAFF
CDR3 DNA: TGTGCCTGGGGCAGGAATCCCACTGAAGCTTTCTTT

J gene: TRBJ1-5
V gene: TRBV6-5
D gene: -
clone size: -
CDR3 protein: CASSYNGDGNQPQHF
CDR3 DNA: TGTGCCAGCAGTTACAACGGGGACGGCAATCAGCCCCAGCATTTT

J gene: TRBJ1-1
V gene: TRBV18
D gene: -
clone size: -
CDR3 protein: CASSPPGGRVNTEAFF
CDR3 DNA: TGTGCCAGCTCACCACCCGGGGGGCGGGTGAACACTGAAGCTTTCTTT

J gene: TRBJ2-3
V gene: TRBV5-5
D gene: TRBD2
clone size: -
CDR3 protein: CASSQEVAGVTSTDTQYF
CDR3 DNA: TGTGCCAGCAGCCAAGAGGTAGCGGGGGTTACTAGCACAGATACGCAGTATTTT

J gene: TRBJ1-1
V gene: TRBV6-5
D gene: TRBD1
clone size: -
CDR3 protein: CASSEDRVNTEAFF
CDR3 DNA: TGTGCCAGCAGTGAGGACAGGGTGAACACTGAAGCTTTCTTT

J gene: TRBJ1-2
V gene: TRBV19
D gene: -
clone size: -
CDR3 protein: CASSIEQRGYTF
CDR3 DNA: TGTGCCAGTAGTATTGAACAGCGAGGCTACACCTTC

J gene: TRBJ1-5
V gene: TRBV6-5
D gene: -
clone size: -
CDR3 protein: CASSPAGAGNQPQHF
CDR3 DNA: TGTGCCAGCAGCCCCGCCGGTGCGGGCAATCAGCCCCAGCATTTT

J gene: TRBJ1-4
V gene: TRBV13
D gene: -
clone size: few
CDR3 protein: CASSLANRGKLFF
CDR3 DNA: TGTGCCAGCAGCTTAGCCAATCGGGGAAAACTGTTTTTT

J gene: TRBJ2-7
V gene: TRBV5-4
D gene: TRBD2
clone size: -
CDR3 protein: CASSPPGLALYEQYF
CDR3 DNA: TGTGCCAGCAGCCCCCCGGGACTAGCGCTATACGAGCAGTACTTC

J gene: TRBJ1-4
V gene: TRBV18
D gene: -
clone size: -
CDR3 protein: CASSPQLGREKLFF
CDR3 DNA: TGTGCCAGCTCACCCCAGCTCGGGAGGGAAAAACTGTTTTTT

J gene: TRBJ2-2
V gene: TRBV10-1
D gene: TRBD2
clone size: -
CDR3 protein: CATSSGSRTGELFF
CDR3 DNA: TGCGCCACCTCTAGCGGGAGTCGAACCGGGGAGCTGTTTTTT

J gene: TRBJ2-1
V gene: TRBV15
D gene: TRBD2
clone size: -
CDR3 protein: CATSRDKVRLADPNEQFF
CDR3 DNA: TGTGCCACCAGCAGAGACAAGGTTCGTCTAGCGGATCCTAATGAGCAGTTCTTC

J gene: TRBJ2-1
V gene: TRBV5-1
D gene: -
clone size: -
CDR3 protein: CASSLEPGDEQFF
CDR3 DNA: TGCGCCAGCAGCTTGGAGCCCGGCGATGAGCAGTTCTTC

J gene: TRBJ2-1
V gene: TRBV11-2
D gene: -
clone size: -
CDR3 protein: CASSQLPRSGSYNEQFF
CDR3 DNA: TGTGCCAGCAGCCAGCTCCCTCGCTCGGGCTCCTACAATGAGCAGTTCTTC

J gene: TRBJ2-3
V gene: TRBV7-9
D gene: TRBD1
clone size: -
CDR3 protein: CASSTGQGSTDTQYF
CDR3 DNA: TGTGCCAGCAGCACAGGACAGGGAAGCACAGATACGCAGTATTTT

J gene: TRBJ1-2
V gene: TRBV27
D gene: -
clone size: -
CDR3 protein: CASGEGGLNYGYTF
CDR3 DNA: TGTGCCAGCGGTGAAGGGGGGCTTAACTATGGCTACACCTTC